These T cell receptor beta chains were read from a single sample in a study of blood T cell repertoires in COVID-19. Clones were sequenced by immunoSEQ multiplex PCR, and TCRdb holds only the in-frame ones, with some missing. This table has 150,000 or so clones, approximately 92% appearing once. The sample taken for sequencing was peripheral blood. These receptors all stem from a man younger than 45 with COVID-19, enrolled during active disease. CDR3s include the opening cysteine and the closing phenylalanine or tryptophan. The D gene is left open where the match is weak. The size entry is marked missing in some rows and otherwise reads once, few, many or a size class.

J gene,clone size,D gene,V gene,CDR3 protein,CDR3 DNA
TRBJ1-1,-,-,TRBV6-1,CASSESGRAEAFF,TGTGCCAGCAGTGAAAGTGGTCGCGCTGAAGCTTTCTTT
TRBJ1-2,-,TRBD1,TRBV6-5,CASSMDRGNYGYTF,TGTGCCAGCAGTATGGACAGGGGGAACTATGGCTACACCTTC
TRBJ1-4,-,TRBD1,TRBV12-3/TRBV12-4,CASSQTGEKLFF,TGTGCCAGCAGTCAGACAGGGGAAAAACTGTTTTTT
TRBJ1-2,-,TRBD1,TRBV6-5,CANGQGVGYTF,TGTGCCAACGGACAGGGGGTTGGCTACACCTTC
TRBJ2-2,-,TRBD2,TRBV5-1,CASSINPGLGNTGELFF,TGCGCCAGCAGCATTAACCCGGGACTAGGGAACACCGGGGAGCTGTTTTTT
TRBJ1-2,-,TRBD1,TRBV29-1,CSVGDRGNYGYTF,TGCAGCGTAGGGGACAGGGGGAACTATGGCTACACCTTC
TRBJ1-4,-,-,TRBV6-5,CASSHGQPNEKLFF,TGTGCCAGCAGTCACGGACAGCCTAATGAAAAACTGTTTTTT
TRBJ2-7,once,TRBD1,TRBV9,CASSAGGSGYEQYF,TGTGCCAGCAGCGCAGGGGGTAGTGGCTACGAGCAGTACTTC
TRBJ2-1,-,TRBD1,TRBV4-2,CASTVDRASYNEQFF,TGTGCCAGCACCGTAGACAGGGCATCCTACAATGAGCAGTTCTTC
TRBJ1-5,-,-,TRBV18,CASSLEMDQPQHF,TGTGCCAGCTCACTAGAGATGGATCAGCCCCAGCATTTT
TRBJ1-1,-,-,TRBV18,CASSPRDSNRGAFF,TGTGCCAGCTCACCCCGGGACTCAAACCGAGGGGCTTTCTTT
TRBJ2-5,-,TRBD1,TRBV11-2,CASSLWDRSQETQYF,TGTGCCAGCAGCTTATGGGACAGGAGCCAAGAGACCCAGTACTTC
TRBJ2-5,-,TRBD2,TRBV28,CASSSGLAGGETQYF,TGTGCCAGCAGTTCGGGCCTAGCGGGAGGGGAGACCCAGTACTTC
TRBJ2-7,-,-,TRBV20-1,CSAVRGEQYF,TGCAGTGCCGTCCGGGGGGAGCAGTACTTC
TRBJ1-2,-,-,TRBV27,CASSREGGLNYGYTF,TGTGCCAGCAGCCGCGAAGGAGGGCTCAACTATGGCTACACCTTC
TRBJ2-1,-,-,TRBV9,CASSVGNRGNEQFF,TGTGCCAGCAGCGTAGGCAATCGCGGCAATGAGCAGTTCTTC
TRBJ2-7,once,-,TRBV18,CASSPTGSYEQYF,TGTGCCAGCTCACCAACGGGCTCCTACGAGCAGTACTTC
TRBJ1-5,-,-,TRBV9,CASSVETGYQPQHF,TGTGCCAGCAGCGTAGAAACAGGTTATCAGCCCCAGCATTTT
TRBJ2-2,-,-,TRBV7-9,CASSSAVSPGELFF,TGTGCCAGCAGCTCCGCGGTTTCCCCCGGGGAGCTGTTTTTT
TRBJ2-7,-,TRBD2,TRBV5-6,CASSLLAGGHEQYF,TGTGCCAGCAGCTTACTAGCGGGAGGGCACGAGCAGTACTTC
TRBJ1-5,-,TRBD1,TRBV4-3,CASSQYGTANQPQHF,TGCGCCAGCAGCCAATATGGGACAGCTAATCAGCCCCAGCATTTT
TRBJ2-1,-,-,TRBV5-5,CASSAGTPPSSYNEQFF,TGTGCCAGCAGCGCTGGCACTCCCCCTAGCTCCTACAATGAGCAGTTCTTC
TRBJ1-5,-,-,TRBV12-3/TRBV12-4,CASSLGSTSYGHF,TGTGCCAGCAGTTTAGGGTCTACGTCTTATGGGCATTTT
TRBJ2-7,-,-,TRBV10-3,CAISDPRATYEQYF,TGTGCCATCAGTGACCCGAGGGCCACCTACGAGCAGTACTTC
TRBJ2-7,-,TRBD1,TRBV2,CASSDGTGRYEQYF,TGTGCCAGCAGTGATGGGACAGGGAGGTACGAGCAGTACTTC
TRBJ2-7,-,-,TRBV6-2/TRBV6-3,CASSPPPAGLEQYF,TGTGCCAGCAGCCCCCCGCCGGCAGGGCTCGAGCAGTACTTC
TRBJ2-3,-,TRBD2,TRBV18,CASSIAGGRTDTQYF,TGTGCCAGCTCCATAGCGGGGGGGCGCACAGATACGCAGTATTTT
TRBJ2-5,-,TRBD1,TRBV5-8,CASSLGATGNGLETQYF,TGTGCCAGCAGCTTGGGGGCGACAGGGAACGGCCTAGAGACCCAGTACTTC
TRBJ1-5,-,-,TRBV7-8,CASSLEPGNNQPQHF,TGTGCCAGCAGCTTAGAGCCCGGGAACAATCAGCCCCAGCATTTT
TRBJ1-1,-,TRBD1,TRBV6-5,CASTGTGGLTEAFF,TGTGCCAGCACCGGGACAGGGGGATTAACTGAAGCTTTCTTT
TRBJ2-7,-,-,TRBV12-3/TRBV12-4,CASTLGLSYEQYF,TGTGCCAGCACCTTGGGACTCTCCTACGAGCAGTACTTC
TRBJ1-5,-,TRBD1,TRBV7-2,CASSLGQGHNQPQHF,TGTGCCAGCAGCTTGGGACAGGGGCACAATCAGCCCCAGCATTTT
TRBJ1-3,-,TRBD1,TRBV6-5,CASSYVDATGGNTIYF,TGTGCCAGCAGTTACGTAGACGCCACAGGGGGCAACACCATATATTTT
TRBJ1-2,-,TRBD1,TRBV6-5,CASSLTDRDGYTF,TGTGCCAGCAGCCTAACGGACAGGGATGGCTACACCTTC
TRBJ2-7,-,-,TRBV6-5,CASSYGTLGYEQYF,TGTGCCAGCAGTTACGGGACTCTCGGTTACGAGCAGTACTTC
TRBJ2-1,-,-,TRBV3-1/TRBV3-2,CASSFGGNEQFF,TGTGCCAGCAGCTTCGGTGGTAATGAGCAGTTCTTC
TRBJ1-4,-,-,TRBV6-5,CASSPPYGKLFF,TGTGCCAGCAGTCCGCCTTACGGAAAACTGTTTTTT
TRBJ1-1,-,TRBD1,TRBV10-1,CARETGGTEAFF,TGCGCCAGAGAGACAGGGGGCACTGAAGCTTTCTTT
TRBJ2-5,-,-,TRBV2,CASSGQELGTQYF,TGTGCCAGCAGTGGGCAGGAACTAGGGACCCAGTACTTC
TRBJ2-1,-,-,TRBV19,CASSILSRLSYNEQFF,TGTGCCAGTAGTATACTCTCGCGCCTCTCCTACAATGAGCAGTTCTTC
TRBJ2-7,once,TRBD1,TRBV7-2,CASSLDRDIYEQYF,TGTGCCAGCAGCCTTGACAGGGACATCTACGAGCAGTACTTC
TRBJ1-1,-,-,TRBV3-1/TRBV3-2,CASSHLSSPEAFF,TGTGCCAGCAGCCACTTGTCGAGTCCTGAAGCTTTCTTT
TRBJ1-1,-,-,TRBV4-1,CASSQSGDGIGGGTEAFF,TGCGCCAGCAGCCAATCAGGGGACGGTATTGGAGGCGGCACTGAAGCTTTCTTT
TRBJ1-4,-,-,TRBV5-1,CASRASQTNEKLFF,TGCGCCAGCAGAGCGAGTCAAACTAATGAAAAACTGTTTTTT
TRBJ2-3,-,-,TRBV6-5,CASTRQASTDTQYF,TGTGCCAGCACCCGACAGGCTAGCACAGATACGCAGTATTTT
TRBJ2-7,-,TRBD1,TRBV19,CASSTGQGSPYEQYF,TGTGCCAGTAGCACGGGACAGGGGTCCCCCTACGAGCAGTACTTC
TRBJ1-1,-,TRBD1,TRBV6-2/TRBV6-3,CASSTGIGTVTEAFF,TGTGCCAGCAGTACAGGGATCGGGACAGTAACTGAAGCTTTCTTT
TRBJ1-2,-,-,TRBV19,CASSIASGIGDGYTF,TGTGCCAGTAGTATAGCTTCAGGGATTGGGGATGGCTACACCTTC
TRBJ2-7,-,TRBD1,TRBV28,CASSLGQGVVFFGYEQYF,TGTGCCAGCAGTTTGGGTCAGGGGGTAGTCTTTTTTGGCTACGAGCAGTACTTC
TRBJ1-2,-,-,TRBV30,CAWAGSNYGYTF,TGTGCCTGGGCAGGGTCAAACTATGGCTACACCTTC
TRBJ1-2,-,-,TRBV2,CASSGSGGADGYTF,TGTGCCAGCAGTGGCTCTGGGGGCGCGGATGGCTACACCTTC
TRBJ2-6,-,-,TRBV7-8,CASSPQGSGANVLTF,TGTGCCAGCAGCCCCCAGGGGTCTGGGGCCAACGTCCTGACTTTC
TRBJ2-5,-,-,TRBV5-4,CASSLVQQETQYF,TGTGCCAGCAGCTTGGTACAGCAAGAGACCCAGTACTTC
TRBJ2-7,-,-,TRBV12-3/TRBV12-4,CASSLARLHEQYF,TGTGCCAGCAGTTTAGCGAGACTTCACGAGCAGTACTTC